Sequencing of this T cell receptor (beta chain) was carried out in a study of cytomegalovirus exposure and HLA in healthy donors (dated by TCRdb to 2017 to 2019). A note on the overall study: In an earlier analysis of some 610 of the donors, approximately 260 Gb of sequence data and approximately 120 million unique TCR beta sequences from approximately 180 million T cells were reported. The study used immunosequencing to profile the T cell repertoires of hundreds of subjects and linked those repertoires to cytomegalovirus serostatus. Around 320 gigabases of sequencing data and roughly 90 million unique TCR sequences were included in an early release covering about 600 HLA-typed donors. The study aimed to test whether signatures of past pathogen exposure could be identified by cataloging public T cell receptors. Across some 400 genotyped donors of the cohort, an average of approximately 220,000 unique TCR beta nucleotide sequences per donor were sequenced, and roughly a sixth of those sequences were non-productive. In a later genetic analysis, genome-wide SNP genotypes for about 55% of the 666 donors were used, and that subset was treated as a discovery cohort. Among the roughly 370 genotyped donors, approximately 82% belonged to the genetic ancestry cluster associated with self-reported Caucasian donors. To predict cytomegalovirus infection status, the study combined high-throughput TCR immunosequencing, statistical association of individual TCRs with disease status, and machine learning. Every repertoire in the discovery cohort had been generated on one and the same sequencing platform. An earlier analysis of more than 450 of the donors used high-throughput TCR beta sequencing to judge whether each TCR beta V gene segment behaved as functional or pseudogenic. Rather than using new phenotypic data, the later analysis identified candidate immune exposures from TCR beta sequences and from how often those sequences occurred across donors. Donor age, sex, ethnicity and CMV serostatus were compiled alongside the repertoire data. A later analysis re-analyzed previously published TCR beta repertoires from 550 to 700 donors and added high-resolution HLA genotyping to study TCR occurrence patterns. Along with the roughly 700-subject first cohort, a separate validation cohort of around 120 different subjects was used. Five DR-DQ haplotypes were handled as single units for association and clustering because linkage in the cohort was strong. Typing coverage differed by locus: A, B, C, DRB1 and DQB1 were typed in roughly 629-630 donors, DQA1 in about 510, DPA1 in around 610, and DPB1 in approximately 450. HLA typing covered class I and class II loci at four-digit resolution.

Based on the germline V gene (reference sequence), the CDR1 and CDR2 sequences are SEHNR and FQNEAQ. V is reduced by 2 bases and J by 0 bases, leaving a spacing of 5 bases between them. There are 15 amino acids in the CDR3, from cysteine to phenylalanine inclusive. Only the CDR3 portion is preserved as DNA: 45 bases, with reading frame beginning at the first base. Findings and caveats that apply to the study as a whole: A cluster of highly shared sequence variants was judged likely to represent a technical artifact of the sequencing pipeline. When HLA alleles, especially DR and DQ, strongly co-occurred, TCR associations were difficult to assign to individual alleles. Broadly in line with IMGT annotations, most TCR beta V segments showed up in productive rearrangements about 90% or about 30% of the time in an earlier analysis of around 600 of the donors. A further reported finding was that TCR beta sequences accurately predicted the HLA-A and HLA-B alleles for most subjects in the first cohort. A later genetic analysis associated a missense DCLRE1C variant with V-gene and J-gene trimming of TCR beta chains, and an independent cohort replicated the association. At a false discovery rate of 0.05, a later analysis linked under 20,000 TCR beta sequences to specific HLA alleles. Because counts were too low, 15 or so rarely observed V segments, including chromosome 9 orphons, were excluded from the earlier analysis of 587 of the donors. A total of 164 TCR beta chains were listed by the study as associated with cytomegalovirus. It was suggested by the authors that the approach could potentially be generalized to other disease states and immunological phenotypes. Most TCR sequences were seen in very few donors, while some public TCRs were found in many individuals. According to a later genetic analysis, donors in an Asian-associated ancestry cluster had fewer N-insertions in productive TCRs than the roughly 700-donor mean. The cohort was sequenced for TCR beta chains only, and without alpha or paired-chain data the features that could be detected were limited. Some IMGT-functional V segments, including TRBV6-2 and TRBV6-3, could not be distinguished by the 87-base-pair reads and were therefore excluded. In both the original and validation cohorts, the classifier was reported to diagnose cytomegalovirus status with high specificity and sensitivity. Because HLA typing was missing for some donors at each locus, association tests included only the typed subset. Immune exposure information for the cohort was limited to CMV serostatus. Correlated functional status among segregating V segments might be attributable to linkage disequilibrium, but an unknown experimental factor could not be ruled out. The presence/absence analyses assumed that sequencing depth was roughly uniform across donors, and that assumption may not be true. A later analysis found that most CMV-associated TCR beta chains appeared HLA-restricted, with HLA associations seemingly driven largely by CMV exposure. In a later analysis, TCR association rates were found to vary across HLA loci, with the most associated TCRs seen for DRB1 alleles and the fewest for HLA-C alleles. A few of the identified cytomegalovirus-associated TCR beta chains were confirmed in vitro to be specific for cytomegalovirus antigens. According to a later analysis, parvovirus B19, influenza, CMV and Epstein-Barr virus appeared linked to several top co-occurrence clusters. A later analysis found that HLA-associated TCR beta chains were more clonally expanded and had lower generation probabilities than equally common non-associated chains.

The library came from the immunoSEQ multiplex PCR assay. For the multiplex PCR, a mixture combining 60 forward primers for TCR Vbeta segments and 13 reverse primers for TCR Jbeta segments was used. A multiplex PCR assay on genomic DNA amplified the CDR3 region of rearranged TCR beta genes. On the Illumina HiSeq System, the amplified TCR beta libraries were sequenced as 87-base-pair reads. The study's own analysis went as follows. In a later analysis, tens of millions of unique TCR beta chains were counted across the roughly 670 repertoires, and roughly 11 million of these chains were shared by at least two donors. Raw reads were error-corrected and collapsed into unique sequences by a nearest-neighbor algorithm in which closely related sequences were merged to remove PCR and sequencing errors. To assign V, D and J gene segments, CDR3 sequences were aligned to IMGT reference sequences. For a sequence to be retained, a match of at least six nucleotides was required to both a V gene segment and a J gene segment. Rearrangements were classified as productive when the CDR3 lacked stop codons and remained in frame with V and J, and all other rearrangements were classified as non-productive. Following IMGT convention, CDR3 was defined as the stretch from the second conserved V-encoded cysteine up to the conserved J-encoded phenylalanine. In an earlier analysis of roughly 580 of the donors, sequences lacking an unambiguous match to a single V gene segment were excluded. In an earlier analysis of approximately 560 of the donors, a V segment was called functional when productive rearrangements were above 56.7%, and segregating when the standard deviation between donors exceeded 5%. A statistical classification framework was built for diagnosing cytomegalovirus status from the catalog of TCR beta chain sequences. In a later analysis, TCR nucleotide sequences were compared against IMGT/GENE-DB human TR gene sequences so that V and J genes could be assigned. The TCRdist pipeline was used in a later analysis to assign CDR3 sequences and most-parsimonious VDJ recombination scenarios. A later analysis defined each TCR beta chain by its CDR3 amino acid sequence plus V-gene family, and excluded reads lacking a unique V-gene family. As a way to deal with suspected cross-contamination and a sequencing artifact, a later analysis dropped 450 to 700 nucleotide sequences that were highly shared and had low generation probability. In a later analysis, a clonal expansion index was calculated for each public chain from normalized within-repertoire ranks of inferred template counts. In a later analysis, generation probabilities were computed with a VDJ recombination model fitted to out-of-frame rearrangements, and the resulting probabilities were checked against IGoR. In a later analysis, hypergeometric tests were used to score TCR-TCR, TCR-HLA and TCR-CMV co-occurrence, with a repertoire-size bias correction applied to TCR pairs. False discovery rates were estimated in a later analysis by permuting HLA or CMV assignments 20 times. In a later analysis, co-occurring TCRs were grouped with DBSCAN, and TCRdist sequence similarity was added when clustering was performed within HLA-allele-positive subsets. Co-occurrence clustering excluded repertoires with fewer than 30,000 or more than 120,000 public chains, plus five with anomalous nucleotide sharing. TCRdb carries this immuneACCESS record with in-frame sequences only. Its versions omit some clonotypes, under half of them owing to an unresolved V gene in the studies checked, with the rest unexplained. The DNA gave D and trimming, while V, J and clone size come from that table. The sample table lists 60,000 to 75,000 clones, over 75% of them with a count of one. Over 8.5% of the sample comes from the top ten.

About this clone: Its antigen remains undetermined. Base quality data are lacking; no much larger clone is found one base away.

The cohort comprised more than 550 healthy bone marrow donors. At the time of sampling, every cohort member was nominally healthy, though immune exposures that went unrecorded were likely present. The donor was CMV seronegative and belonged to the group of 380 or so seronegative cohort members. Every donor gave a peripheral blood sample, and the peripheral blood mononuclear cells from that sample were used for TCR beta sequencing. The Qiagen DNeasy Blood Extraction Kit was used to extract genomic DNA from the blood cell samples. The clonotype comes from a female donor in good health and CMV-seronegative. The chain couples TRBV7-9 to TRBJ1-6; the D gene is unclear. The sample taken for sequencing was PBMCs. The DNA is TGTGCCAGCAGCTTAAGTAGCTCCTATAATTCACCCCTCCACTTT. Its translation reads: CASSLSSSYNSPLHF.